These T cell receptor beta chains were read from a single sample in a study of cytomegalovirus exposure and HLA in healthy donors. The repertoire was sequenced with immunoSEQ multiplex PCR; TCRdb's copy has only in-frame clones and lacks some. The table has 200,000 or so clones, almost 80% seen once. Source material: PBMCs. Receptors were obtained from a male donor in good health and CMV-seronegative. The CDR3 runs from the conserved cysteine through the conserved F or W. Each record gives: J gene, D gene, clone size, V gene, CDR3 DNA, CDR3 protein. The D gene is left open where the match is weak. Clone sizes are given selectively: once, few, many, or a class where the clone is expanded.

TRBJ1-1 | NA | NA | TRBV20-1 | TGCAGTGCCCCCGGGAGAGAAGGAGCTTTCTTT | CSAPGREGAFF
TRBJ2-7 | TRBD2 | once | TRBV28 | TGTGCCAGCACCCCTGGCGGGGCGGGAGGGCCCGAGCAGTACTTC | CASTPGGAGGPEQYF
TRBJ1-6 | TRBD1 | NA | TRBV28 | TGTGCCAGCAGTCCCGGGACAGGGAGTAATTCACCCCTCCACTTT | CASSPGTGSNSPLHF
TRBJ2-5 | TRBD2 | NA | TRBV18 | TGTGCCAGCTCACCGATGGGGACTAGCGGGAAAGAGACCCAGTACTTC | CASSPMGTSGKETQYF
TRBJ1-1 | NA | once | TRBV6-1 | TGTGCCAGCACCTTCCGCCGGGGGGTGGCTGAAGCTTTCTTT | CASTFRRGVAEAFF
TRBJ1-5 | NA | few | TRBV7-2 | TGTGCCAGCAGTTACATCCGGGACACACATCAGCCCCAGCATTTT | CASSYIRDTHQPQHF
TRBJ2-1 | TRBD2 | NA | TRBV27 | TGTGCCAGCAGTTTTAGCAGCGGGACCAATGAGCAGTTCTTC | CASSFSSGTNEQFF
TRBJ1-2 | NA | NA | TRBV5-1 | TGCGCCAGCAGCTTGGAGGGAGATGGCTACACCTTC | CASSLEGDGYTF
TRBJ2-7 | NA | NA | TRBV10-1 | TGCGCCAGCAGTGACTTAGGGCAGCGGAGGATCTACGAGCAGTACTTC | CASSDLGQRRIYEQYF
TRBJ1-5 | TRBD1 | NA | TRBV18 | TGTGCCAGCTCCCCCGACAGGGTCAATCAGCCCCAGCATTTT | CASSPDRVNQPQHF
TRBJ2-1 | TRBD2 | NA | TRBV5-5 | TGTGCCAGCAGCAAAGGACTAGCGGGAGCTGAGAATGAGCAGTTCTTC | CASSKGLAGAENEQFF
TRBJ1-1 | NA | NA | TRBV27 | TGTGCCAGCAGTGTCGGGGTGTGGACTGAAGCTTTCTTT | CASSVGVWTEAFF
TRBJ1-4 | NA | NA | TRBV11-2 | TGTGCCAGCAGCTTAGCCCCGCAGATTAATGAAAAACTGTTTTTT | CASSLAPQINEKLFF
TRBJ2-7 | TRBD2 | NA | TRBV2 | TGTGCCAGCAGTGAGTCTGCTAGCGGGAGTATCTACGAGCAGTACTTC | CASSESASGSIYEQYF
TRBJ2-6 | NA | NA | TRBV27 | TGTGCCAGCAGTTACTACAGGGCACTAAGCTCTGGGGCCAACGTCCTGACTTTC | CASSYYRALSSGANVLTF
TRBJ1-2 | TRBD1 | NA | TRBV18 | TGTGCCAGCTCACTAGGGGACAGTTCTTTTTTCTATGGCTACACCTTC | CASSLGDSSFFYGYTF
TRBJ2-2 | NA | NA | TRBV28 | TGTGCCAGCAGTTCCCCTCTCGGAGCCCCCGGCGGGGAGCTGTTTTTT | CASSSPLGAPGGELFF
TRBJ1-1 | NA | NA | TRBV6-5 | TGTGCCAGCAGCAGGAAGGGGGGGACGGCTTTCTTT | CASSRKGGTAFF
TRBJ1-5 | TRBD1 | NA | TRBV28 | TGTGGAACGAGGACAGGGGATCAGCCCCAGCATTTT | CGTRTGDQPQHF
TRBJ2-7 | NA | few | TRBV6-6 | TGTGCCAGCAGTTACTCCCCGGTGGAGGAGCAGTACTTC | CASSYSPVEEQYF
TRBJ2-1 | NA | NA | TRBV7-2 | TGTGCCAGCAGTTACGTGGGACTTTATTACAATGAGCAGTTCTTC | CASSYVGLYYNEQFF
TRBJ2-3 | NA | NA | TRBV5-1 | TGCGCCAGCAGCTTGGAGGGGCGTGAAGATACGCAGTATTTT | CASSLEGREDTQYF
TRBJ2-3 | TRBD2 | NA | TRBV6-4 | TGTGCCAGCAGTGAGGCAGCGGGAGGGGCAGATACGCAGTATTTT | CASSEAAGGADTQYF
TRBJ2-1 | NA | NA | TRBV18 | TGTGCCAGCTCACCACCTTCCTCGACAGCCCACTACAATGAGCAGTTCTTC | CASSPPSSTAHYNEQFF
TRBJ1-5 | NA | NA | TRBV5-1 | TGCGCCAGCAGCTTGGGTCAGGGGAGCAATCAGCCCCAGCATTTT | CASSLGQGSNQPQHF